This T cell receptor beta chain was documented in a study of T-cell memory formation after mild COVID-19. General study results and limits: Day 15 to 85 contracting clones showed balanced CD4/CD8; day 15 to 37 expanders favored CD4+. There were some responding clones in pre-infection memory, which suggested that cross-reactive memory had joined. For second-wave clones that peaked at day 37, SARS-CoV-2 specificity went unverified.

The sample holds a few counts of this clonotype. Its target is not known. The germline V gene has CDR1 MGHRA and CDR2 YSYEKL. Trimming removed 4 bases from V and 7 bases from J; junction bases left unmatched: 19. The CDR3 runs 18 residues. TCR alpha and TCR beta cDNA libraries with sample barcodes and UMIs came from 5'RACE using constant-segment primers. MiXCR was run by TCRdb on the 5' RACE reads, yielding one entry per CDR3 protein. The table shows just over 50,000 distinct CDR3 sequences, with roughly 9% occurring only once. The receptor comes from an adult woman who had mild COVID-19 (a few samples of this study predate the infection). Cell type and time point are not known. This rearrangement joins TRBV4-1 to TRBJ2-1; 7 positions agree with TRBD2. The sample comprised PBMCs or a T cell subset sorted from them (not recorded which). The CDR3, as DNA: TGCGCCAGCAGCCCCTCCCCTAGTACGGGGCGGGGGAGAAATGAGCAGTTCTTC. It codes for CASSPSPSTGRGRNEQFF.